The source of this TCR beta chain is a study of shared clonotypes between healthy human individuals. As for the study in general: The people who gave samples were two women and three men aged 18 to 49. Three plates each covered CD4 naive and memory; CD8 naive two, CD8 memory one.

The V gene lost 6 bases and the J gene lost 4 bases, with 12 bases spanning the gap. CDR3 length equals 13 residues. Per the germline V gene, CDR1 is MNHEY and CDR2 is SMNVEV (reference sequence). Sequencing was performed with immunoSEQ multiplex PCR; in TCRdb, only in-frame clones are kept and a portion is missing. This sample has fewer than 150,000 clones, with 65% to 75% found just once. Sequencing was performed on memory CD8+ T cells sorted from blood. Subset in this sample: CD45RO+ cells pooled with CCR7-negative TemRA cells. V usage is TRBV27 and J usage is TRBJ2-5; no firm D call. The receptor was isolated from a woman aged 30 to 39 in good health. This CDR3 reads CASRGRMRETQYF. In DNA, the CDR3 is TGTGCCAGCAGGGGCCGGATGAGAGAGACCCAGTACTTC.